This T cell receptor (beta chain) was profiled in a study of vaccination and CD4 T cells after COVID-19. The Oncomine TCR Beta short-read assay was applied to DNA of cultured CD4+ T cells. TCRdb re-called the PCR reads through MiXCR, storing one row per CDR3 protein. Here the sample spans around 9,100 distinct CDR3 sequences, about three fifths being singletons. The CDR3 runs 17 residues. Germline CDR1 is MNHEY and CDR2 is SMNVEV (reference sequence). V lost 5 bases and J lost 3, with 20 bases in between. About this clonotype itself: The antigen is unknown.

Treatment given: roughly nine-day PBMC culture with coronavirus spike peptide pools or control peptides (ViraFEST assay). This TCR was sampled from a human donor with COVID-19. Sequenced here: cultured CD4+ T cells from blood, sampled after SARS-CoV-2 vaccination. This chain joins TRBV27 and TRBJ1-5; D is perhaps TRBD1 (5 bases). DNA for the CDR3: TGTGCCAGCAGTCCGCGACTCGGGACCGGTTACAATCAGCCCCAGCATTTT. It encodes CASSPRLGTGYNQPQHF.